The 22 T cell receptor beta chains below were found in one sample sequenced in a study of T cells in Graves' hyperthyroidism and ophthalmopathy. Template material for amplifying TCR beta CDR3 regions consisted of RNA transcripts. The TCR CDR3 first-round RT-PCR relied on the HTBI primer set. One entry per CDR3 protein results from TCRdb running MiXCR on the multiplex PCR reads. The sample holds more than 500,000 distinct CDR3 sequences, under 15% seen once. The sequenced sample consisted of blood. The source is a woman aged 40 to 50 with Graves' ophthalmopathy.

There are many counts of this clonotype. The chain is built from TRBV6-4 and TRBJ2-6, with 7 bases aligning to TRBD2. With V trimmed by 6 bases and J by 1 base, 9 bases remained unmatched. The CDR3 covers 17 residues. CDR1 is MRHNA and CDR2 is SNTAGT in the germline V gene. CDR3 amino acids: CASSPKGGPSGANVLTF. The DNA for the CDR3 is TGTGCCAGCAGCCCGAAGGGAGGGCCGTCTGGGGCCAACGTCCTGACTTTC.

This clonotype was observed many times. This chain links TRBV20-1 with TRBJ1-5; D is uncertain. V gave up 4 bases and J gave up 0 bases, with 10 bases separating them. Germline CDR1 is DFQATT and CDR2 is SNEGSKA (reference sequence). This CDR3 contains 14 residues. The CDR3 sequence is CSAKATGSNQPQHF. In DNA, the CDR3 is TGCAGTGCTAAGGCGACGGGTAGCAATCAGCCCCAGCATTTT.

This clonotype was seen a handful of times. The chain is built from TRBV10-3 and TRBJ1-1, with D unresolved. V lost 4 bases to trimming and J lost 0 bases, with 6 bases between them. The CDR3 extends over 13 amino acids. Germline loops: CDR1 ENHRY, CDR2 SYGVKD. As DNA, the CDR3 is TGTGCCATCAGTGGAGACATGAACACTGAAGCTTTCTTT. Protein: CAISGDMNTEAFF.

As concerns this clonotype: One junction end disagrees with the germline gene, perhaps due to a read error. This chain links TRBV5-8 with TRBJ2-2; 7 bases align to TRBD1. In germline, CDR1 is SGHTS, CDR2 YDEGEE. The CDR3 is made up of 15 amino acids. CDR3: CVSSLARQGTGELFF. CDR3 nucleotide sequence: TGTGTCAGCAGCTTGGCACGACAGGGCACCGGGGAGCTGTTTTTT.

V is TRBV5-1 and J is TRBJ1-2, with 11 bases matching TRBD1. V was pared by 1 base and J by 1 base, with 9 bases of the junction left unmatched. This CDR3 is built from 18 residues. Germline CDR1 is SGHRS and CDR2 is YFSETQ. CDR3 sequence reads: CASSLQLGTGGSNYGYTF. The DNA of the CDR3 is TGCGCCAGCAGCTTGCAACTCGGGACAGGGGGGAGTAACTATGGCTACACCTTC.

At least ten counts were recorded for this clonotype. Just one base apart from a much larger clone, this may be a read error. The rearrangement links TRBV28 to TRBJ2-2, with D maybe TRBD1 (6 bases). Germline V gene sequence: CDR1 MDHEN, CDR2 SYDVKM. Trimming cost V 5 bases and J 1 base, with 17 bases left between them. The CDR3 has 17 amino acids. CDR3 DNA sequence: TGTGCCAGCAGTCTTGGACAGATGGTGGGGAACACCGGGGAGCTGTTTTTT. It yields the protein CASSLGQMVGNTGELFF.

This clonotype came up many times. V and J are TRBV19 and TRBJ1-1; weak D call: TRBD1 (5 bases). Germline assignment: CDR1 LNHDA and CDR2 SQIVND (reference sequence). V was clipped by 4 bases and J by 3 bases, with 18 bases between them. The CDR3 length is 16 residues. This chain's CDR3 is CASSTHPSRDYTEAFF. CDR3 in DNA: TGTGCCAGTAGTACCCATCCTTCCAGGGATTACACTGAAGCTTTCTTT. The full variable domain, completed using reference TRBV19 and TRBJ1-1, is DGGITQSPKYLFRKEGQNVTLSCEQNLNHDAMYWYRQDPGQGLRLIYYSQIVNDFQKGDIAEGYSVSREKKESFPLTVTSAQKNPTAFYLCASSTHPSRDYTEAFFGQGTRLTVV.

The chain uses TRBV12-3 or TRBV12-4 and TRBJ2-7; TRBD1 aligns across 9 bases. The V gene end was trimmed by 6 bases and the J gene end by 2 bases; junction bases not matched to a gene: 8. The CDR3 runs to 15 residues. The CDR3 protein is CASSQSGTGPYEQYF. CDR3 bases: TGTGCCAGCAGCCAAAGCGGGACAGGGCCCTACGAGCAGTACTTC.

The gene calls are TRBV6-1 and TRBJ1-1; D remains unclear. The V and J ends lost 6 bases and 6 bases respectively, with 14 bases between them. Germline CDR1 MNHNS, CDR2 SASEGT. The CDR3 is 13 residues long. In DNA form, the CDR3 reads TGTGCCAGCAGCTCTAGGGCCATAGCTGAAGCTTTCTTT. Amino acids: CASSSRAIAEAFF.

This clonotype was detected ten times or more. The rearrangement uses TRBV27 and TRBJ1-2, with TRBD1 as a possible D gene (5 bases). Germline CDR1 reads MNHEY; CDR2 reads SMNVEV (reference sequence). This CDR3 contains 17 residues. V dropped 5 bases and J dropped 3 bases, with 22 bases sitting between them. The CDR3, as DNA: TGTGCCAGCAGTGGCGGCGTTGGGGGACCGGGGGACTATGGCTACACCTTC. It yields the protein CASSGGVGGPGDYGYTF.

The chain joins TRBV12-3 or TRBV12-4 to TRBJ1-1, with D possibly being TRBD1 (5 bases). V shed 2 bases and J shed 2 bases, with 12 bases lying between them. This CDR3 has 15 residues. The CDR3 loop reads CASSLFGGRNTEAFF. For the CDR3, the DNA is TGTGCCAGCAGTTTATTCGGGGGACGAAACACTGAAGCTTTCTTT.

In this sample, this clonotype turned up many times. The V call is TRBV11-2, the J call TRBJ1-1, with 9 nucleotides matching TRBD1. From germline, CDR1 is SGHAT and CDR2 FQNNGV. The CDR3 covers 16 residues. V trimming: 3 bases; J trimming: 6 bases; junction bases outside the gene matches: 11. The CDR3 is CASSFYRGLGTAEAFF. CDR3 coding DNA: TGTGCCAGCAGCTTTTACAGGGGGCTTGGGACCGCTGAAGCTTTCTTT. The full variable domain, completed using reference TRBV11-2 and TRBJ1-1, is EAGVAQSPRYKIIEKRQSVAFWCNPISGHATLYWYQQILGQGPKLLIQFQNNGVVDDSQLPKDRFSAERLKGVDSTLKIQPAKLEDSAVYLCASSFYRGLGTAEAFFGQGTRLTVV.

V and J are TRBV5-1 and TRBJ2-7; 8 bases agree with TRBD2. V gave up 3 bases and J gave up 0 bases; unmatched junction bases: 2. This CDR3 is 14 amino acids long. Per the germline V gene, CDR1 is SGHRS and CDR2 is YFSETQ. The CDR3 spells CASSSSGYSYEQYF. CDR3 in DNA: TGCGCCAGCAGCTCTAGCGGGTACTCCTACGAGCAGTACTTC.

The table lists this clonotype with many counts. V and J are TRBV6-4 and TRBJ2-6; 8 nucleotides agree with TRBD2. The junction had 8 bases not matched to a gene; V was cut back by 6 bases and J by 1 base. In germline, CDR1 is MRHNA, CDR2 SNTAGT. The CDR3 extends over 17 amino acids. The CDR3 protein is CASRTLAVGSGANVLTF. The CDR3 region has the DNA TGTGCCAGCAGGACACTAGCGGTGGGATCTGGGGCCAACGTCCTGACTTTC.

This sequence joins TRBV12-3 or TRBV12-4 and TRBJ1-2, with 7 bases matching TRBD1. Trimming took 5 bases from V and 3 from J; bases not matched to a gene: 6. This CDR3 is built from 14 residues. In nucleotides, the CDR3 is TGTGCCAGCAGTCCCACGGGACAGCACTATGGCTACACCTTC. It is translated as CASSPTGQHYGYTF.

This clonotype was detected many times. The genes are TRBV20-1 and TRBJ2-3, with TRBD1 matching 9 bases. From germline, CDR1 is DFQATT and CDR2 SNEGSKA (reference sequence). The CDR3 loop spans 15 amino acids. The junction had 8 bases not matched to a gene; V was cut back by 3 bases and J by 4 bases. The chain's CDR3 is CSASPGTGKADTQYF. The DNA of the CDR3 is TGCAGTGCTAGTCCCGGGACAGGGAAGGCAGATACGCAGTATTTT.

Ten or more counts support this clonotype. The chain employs TRBV19 and TRBJ2-7; D is perhaps TRBD2 (7 bases). V was trimmed by 6 bases and J by 0 bases, leaving 15 bases between them. The CDR3 runs to 15 residues. Germline V gene data show CDR1 as LNHDA and CDR2 as SQIVND (reference sequence). As DNA, the CDR3 is TGTGCCAGTAGCCGCGGGGGCCAGAGCTCCTACGAGCAGTACTTC. As protein: CASSRGGQSSYEQYF. The full variable domain, completed using reference TRBV19 and TRBJ2-7, is DGGITQSPKYLFRKEGQNVTLSCEQNLNHDAMYWYRQDPGQGLRLIYYSQIVNDFQKGDIAEGYSVSREKKESFPLTVTSAQKNPTAFYLCASSRGGQSSYEQYFGPGTRLTVT.

This clonotype showed up many times. DNA of the CDR3: TGTGCCAGCAGTTACGCCGCGGCCGCTGAAGCTTTCTTT. It is translated as CASSYAAAAEAFF. The chain combines TRBV6-5 with TRBJ1-1; D gene unclear. Germline lookup yields CDR1 MNHEY and CDR2 SVGAGI. The CDR3 is made up of 13 amino acids. V was shortened by 2 bases and J by 6 bases, with 10 bases between the two germline ends.

This clonotype occurred many times. The J gene is TRBJ2-2, the V gene TRBV28; TRBD1 matches 8 bases. V was clipped by 4 bases and J by 5 bases; unmatched bases: 9. Germline CDR1 reads MDHEN; CDR2 reads SYDVKM. The length of the CDR3 is 16 residues. The CDR3 DNA reads as TGTGCCAGCAGTTCCTACCGACAGGGGAGTACCGGGGAGCTGTTTTTT. Translated: CASSSYRQGSTGELFF. The entire variable domain, with the rest obtained from reference TRBV28 and TRBJ2-2, is as follows: DVKVTQSSRYLVKRTGEKVFLECVQDMDHENMFWYRQDPGLGLRLIYFSYDVKMKEKGDIPEGYSVSREKKERFSLILESASTNQTSMYLCASSSYRQGSTGELFFGEGSRLTVL.

This clonotype was recorded a few times. The chain has TRBV30 and TRBJ1-1; no reliable D call. The length of the CDR3 is 11 residues. Germline assignment: CDR1 GTSNPN and CDR2 SVGIG (reference sequence). Trimming cost V 5 bases and J 1 base, with 5 bases left between them. For the CDR3, the DNA is TGTGCCTGGGGGAGGAACACTGAAGCTTTCTTT. It codes for CAWGRNTEAFF.

The genes are TRBV5-1 and TRBJ1-6, with D possibly matching TRBD1 (5 bases). With 4 bases removed from V and 7 bases from J, the gap between germline ends came to 15 bases. The germline gives CDR1 SGHRS, CDR2 YFSETQ. The CDR3 runs to 15 residues. The DNA for the CDR3 is TGCGCCAGCAGCGGGACTAGTTTAAGCAATTCACCCCTCCACTTT. Protein product: CASSGTSLSNSPLHF.

This clonotype was seen repeatedly, ten times or more. The chain employs TRBV6-1 and TRBJ1-1; D is perhaps TRBD1 (6 bases). Germline values: CDR1 MNHNS, CDR2 SASEGT. V lost 3 bases and J 0 bases, leaving 11 bases between the germline ends. The CDR3 contains 15 residues. The DNA of the CDR3 is TGTGCCAGCAGTGACACCGGACAGTTGAACACTGAAGCTTTCTTT. Protein sequence: CASSDTGQLNTEAFF.